This note documents a single T cell receptor (delta chain) sequence. By how much of the sample it makes up, this clone is medium-sized (0.01 to 0.1%). What this receptor recognizes is not known. Base qualities are not provided; no much larger clone lies one nucleotide away. Other nucleotide sequences from this sample produce the same CDR3. The source of the sample is a study of γδ T cells in repeated Plasmodium falciparum infection (dated by TCRdb to about 2021). Turning to the overall study: Malian children exposed to intense seasonal malaria transmission were enrolled in the natural-infection arm and compared with Australian children matched for age and gender. Controlled-infection subjects were sampled at baseline, immediately before selected infections, and 21 days after each infection. Four to six malaria-naive U.S. adults underwent four controlled human malaria infections by bites from P. falciparum NF54-infected Anopheles stephensi mosquitoes over around 580 days. The study examined how repeated Plasmodium falciparum infection shapes the human gammadelta T cell repertoire, using natural infection in Mali and controlled human malaria infection. Malian gammadelta TCR repertoires were analysed cross-sectionally during no-transmission periods and were analysed longitudinally across acute febrile malaria episodes. Paper-wide results and their limitations: The Malian cohort was drawn from a small rural village made up mostly of one ethnic group, which limits generalizability. Vdelta2-negative gammadelta TCR repertoires from Malian children appeared more clonally expanded, less diverse and less shared than those of Australian children. Analysis of inter-individual variability in gammadelta T cell responses was limited by the small size of the controlled-infection cohort. Waves of new clonotype selection in Vdelta2-negative, largely Vdelta1+, gammadelta TCR repertoires appeared to be driven by repeated controlled infections. A highly stable polyclonal repertoire over time and infection, with many inter-individual overlapping TCRgamma sequences, was shown by Vgamma9/Vdelta2+ TCR repertoires.

The germline V gene gives CDR1 as TSWWSYY and CDR2 as QGS. Its CDR3 holds 24 amino acids, cysteine through phenylalanine. Just the 72-base CDR3 DNA is kept, in frame starting at base 1. Germline trimming amounts to 4 bases on V and 1 base on J, with 32 as the count of junction bases outside the gene matches. Receptors were amplified or captured by multiplex PCR. Instrument used: Illumina MiSeq. Both TCR gamma (TRG) and TCR delta (TRD) chains were sequenced from each sorted gammadelta T cell sample. In the paper's pipeline: Clonotype tree plots, accumulated frequency of the top 20 clonotypes, diversity index (DI) and D75 metrics were included in the repertoire analyses. Clone calls in TCRdb were regenerated from the public reads with CATT, after which identical DNA sequences shared one row. TCRdb, not the original authors, processed these V and J calls. The sample table lists more than 70,000 delta-chain clones, approximately 0.96% of them with a count of one. Roughly 9.9% of the sample is taken by the ten largest.

For bulk TCR repertoire analysis, Vgamma9/Vdelta2+ and Vdelta2-negative gammadelta T cell populations were isolated by flow sorting from peripheral blood mononuclear cells. The sequencing sample was made of gamma-delta T cells from blood. This TCR was sampled from a pool of human donors (malaria-infected and uninfected, not separated). The sequence is built from TRDV1 and TRDJ1; 8 nucleotides in the junction match TRDD3. The DNA is as follows: TGTGCTCTTGGGGGAAAGGGTGTTAATCCAGGGGATTCCCCGCGTGGGGGATGCACCGATAAACTCATCTTT. This gives the protein CALGGKGVNPGDSPRGGCTDKLIF.